Listed here are 25 T cell receptor beta chains from one sample, sequenced in a study of shared clonotypes between healthy human individuals. TCRdb keeps only in-frame clones here, not all; method: immunoSEQ multiplex PCR. Of about 520,000 clones listed, roughly 80% are singletons. Source material: PBMCs. Receptors were obtained from a woman in her thirties or forties in good health. Some clones in this sample may be carry-over from other donors' samples.

A word on this clone: A read error is likely here: a far larger clone is one base away. Other DNA sequences in this sample translate to the same CDR3. The chain has TRBV28 and TRBJ1-2; 7 positions agree with TRBD1. CDR1 and CDR2 (germline): MDHEN, SYDVKM. This CDR3 region has 14 residues. The CDR3: CASSSTRQGYGYTF. CDR3 nucleotides: TGTGCCAGCAGTTCAACCAGACAGGGTTATGGCTACACTTTC.

This clone was counted at least ten times. The chain uses TRBV5-1 and TRBJ1-4; unclear D gene. Between the trimmed V and J ends, which lost 0 bases and 3 bases, there was a span of 12 bases. Germline assignment: CDR1 SGHRS and CDR2 YFSETQ. CDR3 length: 16 residues. In DNA, the CDR3 is TGCGCCAGCAGCTTGGCCGCGGGCCCTCCTAATGAAAAACTGTTTTTT. This codes for CASSLAAGPPNEKLFF. The whole variable domain, filled in from reference TRBV5-1 and TRBJ1-4, reads KAGVTQTPRYLIKTRGQQVTLSCSPISGHRSVSWYQQTPGQGLQFLFEYFSETQRNKGNFPGRFSGRQFSNSRSEMNVSTLELGDSALYLCASSLAAGPPNEKLFFGSGTQLSVL.

The chain links TRBV5-6 to TRBJ2-7, with 7 bases identical to TRBD2. Germline CDR1 SGHDT, CDR2 YYEEEE. V gave up 0 bases and J gave up 6 bases; unmatched junction bases: 9. This CDR3 has 15 amino acids. The CDR3 spells CASSLAGGSGAEQYF. The CDR3 bases are TGTGCCAGCAGCTTGGCGGGCGGGAGTGGAGCCGAGCAGTACTTC.

This clone was counted between two and nine times. The chain recombines TRBV16 with TRBJ1-2, with 8 nucleotides matching TRBD1. CDR3 length: 13 amino acids. Looked up from germline, CDR1 is KGHSY and CDR2 is FQNENV. V dropped 5 bases and J dropped 2; count of bases not matched to a gene: 1. The CDR3, as DNA: TGTGCCAGCAGCGCAGGGGGCAACTATGGCTACACCTTC. Protein sequence: CASSAGGNYGYTF.

V and J are TRBV5-1 and TRBJ1-4, with D uncertain. CDR3 size: 16 residues. V lost 4 bases, J lost 3 bases, and 16 bases lay in between. The V gene's germline CDR1 is SGHRS and CDR2 YFSETQ. This chain's CDR3 is CASSHTRTVSNEKLFF. The CDR3 nucleotides are TGCGCCAGCAGCCACACCCGGACGGTTTCTAATGAAAAACTGTTTTTT. The full variable domain, rest sourced from reference TRBV5-1 and TRBJ1-4, is KAGVTQTPRYLIKTRGQQVTLSCSPISGHRSVSWYQQTPGQGLQFLFEYFSETQRNKGNFPGRFSGRQFSNSRSEMNVSTLELGDSALYLCASSHTRTVSNEKLFFGSGTQLSVL.

A remark on this clone: Mismatch with germline at one junction end may stem from a read error. The chain links TRBV10-2 to TRBJ2-3, with D maybe TRBD2 (6 bases). Germline CDR1 and CDR2: WSHSY and SAAADI. CDR3 size: 15 residues. The CDR3 nucleotides read TGTGCCAGCGGGCTGCCCGGACTACGCACAGATACGCAGTATTTT. This translates into CASGLPGLRTDTQYF.

This clone was recorded at least ten times. The rearrangement uses TRBV5-6 and TRBJ2-5; 7 bases are shared with TRBD2. TRBJ2-7 matches the DNA end more closely, so the J call is doubtful. The germline gives CDR1 SGHDT, CDR2 YYEEEE. The CDR3 has 14 residues. The CDR3, as DNA: TGTGCCAGCAGCTTGGGTGCGGGAGTCTACGAGCAGTACTTC. Translated: CASSLGAGVYEQYF.

The chain combines TRBV5-4 with TRBJ2-7, with 7 bases lining up with TRBD2. The CDR3 is made up of 15 amino acids. With V trimmed by 4 bases and J by 2 bases, 9 bases remained unmatched. Germline V CDR1 and CDR2: SGHNT, YYREEE (reference sequence). DNA for the CDR3: TGTGCCAGCAGCGCCGCGACTAGCCCGACCTACGAGCAGTACTTC. Its translation: CASSAATSPTYEQYF.

The V gene is TRBV5-6, the J gene TRBJ2-3; 10 bases agree with TRBD2. The CDR3 loop spans 16 amino acids. The J segment lost 3 bases and the V segment lost 3 bases, leaving 7 bases of the junction unmatched. Germline assignment: CDR1 SGHDT and CDR2 YYEEEE. CDR3 sequence reads: CASSSPSGSGTDTQYF. Here the CDR3 DNA reads TGTGCCAGCAGCTCTCCTAGCGGGAGCGGAACAGATACGCAGTATTTT.

The chain is built from TRBV7-8 and TRBJ2-4; TRBD1 is a possible D gene (6 bases). Germline lookup yields CDR1 SGHVS and CDR2 FQNEAQ. V gave up 2 bases and J gave up 1 base, with 12 bases separating them. The CDR3 runs 16 residues. CDR3 sequence reads: CASSLFGGSAKNIQYF. CDR3 bases: TGTGCCAGCAGCTTATTTGGGGGCAGTGCCAAAAACATTCAGTACTTC.

This chain uses TRBV7-2 with TRBJ2-1; D may be TRBD2 (6 bases). CDR1 SGHTA and CDR2 FQGNSA come from the germline V gene. The V end was cut by 8 bases, the J end by 8 bases, with 22 bases between. The CDR3 is made up of 15 amino acids. The CDR3 DNA sequence: TGTGCCAGCGGCAGAGTACTCGGGGGTGTGGATGAGCAGTTCTTC. Translation gives CASGRVLGGVDEQFF. The full variable domain, completed using reference TRBV7-2 and TRBJ2-1, is GAGVSQSPSNKVTEKGKDVELRCDPISGHTALYWYRQSLGQGLEFLIYFQGNSAPDKSGLPSDRFSAERTGGSVSTLTIQRTQQEDSAVYLCASGRVLGGVDEQFFGPGTRLTVL.

The CDR3 region is CASSLYSHPEAFF. Written as DNA, the CDR3 is TGTGCCAGCAGCTTATACAGCCACCCTGAAGCTTTCTTT. The genes are TRBV7-9 and TRBJ1-1; D is unclear. The CDR3 totals 13 residues. Germline CDR1 SEHNR, CDR2 FQNEAQ (reference sequence). Between the trimmed V and J ends, which lost 2 bases and 6 bases, there was a span of 10 bases.

The rearrangement uses TRBV19 and TRBJ1-2, with 8 bases matching TRBD1. Germline V gene lookup returns CDR1 LNHDA and CDR2 SQIVND (reference sequence). The CDR3 contains 14 residues. The ends lost 7 bases at V and 4 bases at J; junction bases unmatched: 8. The DNA for the CDR3 is TGTGCCAGTACCCCGACAGGGGAGGGCTATGGCTACACCTTC. Translating it yields CASTPTGEGYGYTF.

For this clone: Only one base separates this from a far larger clonotype, so it likely reflects a read error. This CDR3 fails to terminate in the conserved phenylalanine or tryptophan, so it likely reflects a read error. CDR3 sequence reads: CASSPIQPQHS. Here the CDR3 DNA reads TGTGCCAGCTCACCGATTCAGCCCCAGCATTCT. V gene TRBV18 combines with J gene TRBJ1-5; D unresolved. CDR3 length: 11 residues. V lost 3 bases and J 6 bases, leaving 3 bases between the germline ends. Germline V gene data show CDR1 as KGHSH and CDR2 as LQKENI.

About this clone itself: This likely reflects a read error, since a far larger clone is one base away. The V and J genes are TRBV10-3 and TRBJ1-2, with 7 bases matching TRBD1. The CDR3 runs 14 residues. Trimming removed 9 bases from V and 6 bases from J; junction bases left unmatched: 13. Germline loops: CDR1 ENHRY, CDR2 SYGVKD. The DNA of the CDR3 is TGTGCCATGGTAAGAGGACAGGTAGATAATGGCTACACCTTC. Its protein is CAMVRGQVDNGYTF.

This clone was counted once. CDR3 DNA: TGCGCCAGCAGCTTGGTACCTCCCGGGGAGCTGTTTTTT. Residues: CASSLVPPGELFF. The V gene is TRBV5-1, the J gene TRBJ2-2; D is uncertain. The V gene's germline CDR1 is SGHRS and CDR2 YFSETQ. V lost 0 bases to trimming and J lost 6 bases, with 6 bases between them. This CDR3 is built from 13 residues. Based on the CDR3 plus reference TRBV5-1 and TRBJ2-2, the full variable domain is KAGVTQTPRYLIKTRGQQVTLSCSPISGHRSVSWYQQTPGQGLQFLFEYFSETQRNKGNFPGRFSGRQFSNSRSEMNVSTLELGDSALYLCASSLVPPGELFFGEGSRLTVL.

The chain joins TRBV19 to TRBJ1-2, with a weak D call TRBD1 (5 bases). CDR3 length equals 17 residues. The V gene's germline CDR1 is LNHDA and CDR2 SQIVND (reference sequence). V lost 5 bases and J 5 bases, leaving 24 bases between the germline ends. The CDR3, as DNA: TGTGCCAGTAGTTCACCCCCCGGGACGGTAGGGAGTTATGGCTACACCTTC. Protein product: CASSSPPGTVGSYGYTF.

Comment on this clone: This likely reflects a read error, since a far larger clone is one base away. The CDR3 DNA reads TGTGCCAGCAGCCTTCAGACCGGGACTAGGAACGAGCAGTACTTC. Amino acid sequence: CASSLQTGTRNEQYF. The rearrangement joins TRBV11-2 to TRBJ2-5; 8 nucleotides match TRBD2. The J call could be wrong; TRBJ2-7 is a better fit for the DNA end. The CDR3 consists of 15 residues. Germline values: CDR1 SGHAT, CDR2 FQNNGV.

The chain is built from TRBV5-6 and TRBJ1-3; maybe TRBD1 (5 bases). Germline values: CDR1 SGHDT, CDR2 YYEEEE. V lost 4 bases and J 4 bases, leaving 12 bases between the germline ends. There are 14 residues in the CDR3. CDR3 in amino acids: CASSLRGPGNTIYF. The CDR3, as DNA: TGTGCCAGCAGCCTACGGGGACCCGGAAACACCATATATTTT. The full variable domain, completed using reference TRBV5-6 and TRBJ1-3, is DAGVTQSPTHLIKTRGQQVTLRCSPKSGHDTVSWYQQALGQGPQFIFQYYEEEERQRGNFPDRFSGHQFPNYSSELNVNALLLGDSALYLCASSLRGPGNTIYFGEGSWLTVV.

The rearrangement joins TRBV15 to TRBJ1-5, with no clear D. This CDR3 contains 14 residues. CDR1 and CDR2 (germline): LNHNV, YYDKDF (reference sequence). Deletions cut 9 bases from V and 7 bases from J, with 19 bases between. CDR3 protein: CATSRDDVNQPQHF. As DNA, the CDR3 is TGTGCCACGTCGAGGGATGACGTGAACCAGCCCCAGCATTTT.

This chain's CDR3 is CASSLLGASGSNEQFF. The CDR3 nucleotides read TGTGCCAGCAGCTTGCTGGGAGCCAGCGGGAGCAATGAGCAGTTCTTC. The V gene is TRBV5-6, the J gene TRBJ2-1, with TRBD2 matching over 8 bases. V trimming: 1 base; J trimming: 6 bases; junction bases outside the gene matches: 9. CDR3 size: 16 residues. Germline assignment: CDR1 SGHDT and CDR2 YYEEEE.

To note about this clone: A read error likely explains this, since a far larger clone differs by one base. Within the sample, other DNA sequences also encode this same CDR3. The V call is TRBV29-1, the J call TRBJ1-1; D might be TRBD1 (5 bases). The CDR3 extends over 12 amino acids. Per germline, CDR1 SQVTM and CDR2 ANQGSEA. DNA of the CDR3: TGCAGCGTCGGTGACAGTAACACTGAAGCCTTCTTT. This sequence encodes CSVGDSNTEAFF.

V and J are TRBV4-3 and TRBJ2-3, with a tentative D call TRBD1 (6 bases). Trimming took off 0 bases at V and 4 bases at J, with 14 bases between the two ends. The CDR3 has 16 amino acids. The germline gives CDR1 LGHNA, CDR2 YSLEER. CDR3 in DNA: TGCGCCAGCAGCCAAGATCGGGCAGGGGCGCCAGATACGCAGTATTTT. Amino acids: CASSQDRAGAPDTQYF.

The chain carries TRBV28 and TRBJ1-5; possibly TRBD1 for D (5 bases). V lost 3 bases, J lost 6 bases, and 9 bases lay in between. Germline CDR1 MDHEN, CDR2 SYDVKM. This CDR3 comprises 13 residues. The CDR3 bases are TGTGCCAGCAGTTTTCCAGGGCGTCAGCCCCAGCATTTT. Amino acids: CASSFPGRQPQHF.

This clone was counted at least ten times. Other DNA sequences of this sample code for an identical CDR3. CDR3: CASSPERKANTGELFF. DNA for the CDR3: TGTGCCAGCTCACCAGAACGGAAAGCGAACACCGGGGAGCTGTTTTTT. The chain has TRBV18 and TRBJ2-2, with D hard to call. Germline lookup yields CDR1 KGHSH and CDR2 LQKENI. This CDR3 has 16 amino acids. Trimming left V 2 bases short and J 0 bases short, with 10 bases between.